This T cell receptor (beta chain) derives from a study of blood T cell repertoires in COVID-19. Study as a whole: T cells, B-cell-depleted T cells, or PBMCs provided the cDNA or gDNA that served as material.

This table comes from immunoSEQ multiplex PCR, and its TCRdb copy is limited to in-frame clones, with some not included. This sample carries fewer than 400,000 clones, almost 90% of them seen once, and the ten largest clones take under 3.5%. This CDR3 has 14 amino acids. CDR1 is ENHRY and CDR2 is SYGVKD in the germline V gene. V was shortened by 0 bases and J by 8 bases, with 13 bases between the two germline ends. The Seattle site enrolled patients during active infection and followed them longitudinally. Material: peripheral blood. The chain has TRBV10-3 and TRBJ1-2; no clear D. This TCR was recovered from a young woman with COVID-19, enrolled during active disease. CDR3: CAISESGESTGYTF. The CDR3 DNA follows: TGTGCCATCAGTGAGTCTGGGGAGTCAACGGGCTACACCTTC.